This entry describes one TCR beta chain. This specimen belongs to a study of blood T cell repertoires in COVID-19. For the study at large: Sources were T cells, B-cell-depleted T cells, or PBMCs; the material itself was cDNA or gDNA.

V lost 0 bases and J 6 bases, leaving 12 bases between the germline ends. CDR1 is SGDLS, CDR2 YYNGEE, per germline. The CDR3 sequence is 14 residues long. Sequenced by immunoSEQ multiplex PCR; TCRdb stores in-frame clones only, minus some. The sample shows 100,000 to 140,000 clones, just over 90% of them seen only once. The clonotype was recovered from a woman in her twenties or thirties with acute or convalescent COVID-19. The rearrangement joins TRBV9 to TRBJ1-2; D possibly corresponds to TRBD1 (5 bases). Sequencing was performed on peripheral blood. In DNA form, the CDR3 reads TGTGCCAGCAGCGTAGCGGCAGGGTCTGATGGCTACACCTTC. Translated: CASSVAAGSDGYTF.